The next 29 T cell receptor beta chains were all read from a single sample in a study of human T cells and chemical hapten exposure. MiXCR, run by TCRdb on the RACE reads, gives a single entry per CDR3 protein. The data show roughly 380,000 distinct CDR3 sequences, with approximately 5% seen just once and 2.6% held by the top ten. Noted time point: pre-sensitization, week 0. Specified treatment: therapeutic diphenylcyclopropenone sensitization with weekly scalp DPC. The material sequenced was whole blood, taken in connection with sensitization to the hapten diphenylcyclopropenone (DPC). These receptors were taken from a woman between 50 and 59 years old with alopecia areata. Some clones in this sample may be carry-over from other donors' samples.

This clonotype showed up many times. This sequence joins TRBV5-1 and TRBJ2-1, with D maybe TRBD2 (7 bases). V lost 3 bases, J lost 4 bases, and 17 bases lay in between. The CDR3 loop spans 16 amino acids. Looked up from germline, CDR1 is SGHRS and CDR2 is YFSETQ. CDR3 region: CASSYGRGRLYNEQFF. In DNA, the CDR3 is TGCGCCAGCAGCTATGGGCGGGGGCGACTATACAATGAGCAGTTCTTC.

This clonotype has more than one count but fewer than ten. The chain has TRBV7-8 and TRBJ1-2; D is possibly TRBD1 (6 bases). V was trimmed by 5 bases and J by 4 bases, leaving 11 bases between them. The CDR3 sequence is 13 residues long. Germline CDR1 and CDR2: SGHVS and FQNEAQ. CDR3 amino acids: CASSIGGGYGYTF. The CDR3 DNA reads TGTGCCAGCAGCATTGGGGGCGGCTATGGCTACACCTTC. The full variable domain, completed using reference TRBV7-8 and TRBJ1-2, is GAGVSQSPRYKVAKRGQDVALRCDPISGHVSLFWYQQALGQGPEFLTYFQNEAQLDKSGLPSDRFFAERPEGSVSTLKIQRTQQEDSAVYLCASSIGGGYGYTFGSGTRLTVV.

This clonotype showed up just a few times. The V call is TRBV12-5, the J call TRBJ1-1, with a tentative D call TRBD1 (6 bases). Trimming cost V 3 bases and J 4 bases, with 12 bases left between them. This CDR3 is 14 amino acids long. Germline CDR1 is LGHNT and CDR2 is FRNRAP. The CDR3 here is CASGLEGGITEAFF. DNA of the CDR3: TGTGCTAGTGGTTTAGAGGGGGGTATCACTGAAGCTTTCTTT.

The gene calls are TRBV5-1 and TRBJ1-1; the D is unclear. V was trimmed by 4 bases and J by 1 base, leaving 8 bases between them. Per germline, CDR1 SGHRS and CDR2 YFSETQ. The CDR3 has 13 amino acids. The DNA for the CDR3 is TGCGCCAGCAGCATCGGAGCGAACACTGAAGCTTTCTTT. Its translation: CASSIGANTEAFF.

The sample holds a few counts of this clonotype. Written as DNA, the CDR3 is TGCAGTGCTACTAGACAGTTAAACACTGAAGCTTTCTTT. The encoded protein is CSATRQLNTEAFF. This sequence joins TRBV20-1 and TRBJ1-1, with TRBD1 as a possible D gene (5 bases). The germline V gene encodes CDR1 DFQATT and CDR2 SNEGSKA (reference sequence). The germline V and J ends were trimmed by 4 bases and 2 bases, with 11 bases remaining between them. The CDR3 has 13 amino acids.

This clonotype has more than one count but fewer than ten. The CDR3 DNA reads TGTGCCAGCAGTTACTCTCCTTTTGGCGGGGAGCTGTTTTTT. As protein: CASSYSPFGGELFF. The genes are TRBV6-5 and TRBJ2-2; D not resolved. V shed 0 bases and J shed 7 bases, with 9 bases lying between them. Germline V lookup: CDR1 MNHEY, CDR2 SVGAGI. The CDR3 consists of 14 residues.

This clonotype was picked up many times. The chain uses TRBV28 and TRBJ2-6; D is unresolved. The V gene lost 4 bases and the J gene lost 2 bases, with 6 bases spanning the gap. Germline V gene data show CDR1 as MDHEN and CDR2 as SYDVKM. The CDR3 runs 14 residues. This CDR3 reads CASSSPAGANVLTF. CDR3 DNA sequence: TGTGCCAGCAGTTCTCCAGCTGGGGCCAACGTCCTGACTTTC.

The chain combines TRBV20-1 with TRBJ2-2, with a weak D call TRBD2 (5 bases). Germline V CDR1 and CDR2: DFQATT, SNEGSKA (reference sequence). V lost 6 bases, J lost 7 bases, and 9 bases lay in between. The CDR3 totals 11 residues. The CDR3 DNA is TGCAGTGCGGAGGAAGACGGGGAGCTGTTTTTT. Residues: CSAEEDGELFF.

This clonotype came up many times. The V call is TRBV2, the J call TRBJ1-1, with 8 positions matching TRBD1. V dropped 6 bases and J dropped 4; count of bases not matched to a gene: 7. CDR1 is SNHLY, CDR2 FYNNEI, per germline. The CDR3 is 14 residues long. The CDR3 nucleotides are TGTGCCAGCAGGGACCAGGGGGCAGGCACTGAAGCTTTCTTT. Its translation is CASRDQGAGTEAFF. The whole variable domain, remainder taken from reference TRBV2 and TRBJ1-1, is EPEVTQTPSHQVTQMGQEVILRCVPISNHLYFYWYRQILGQKVEFLVSFYNNEISEKSEIFDDQFSVERPDGSNFTLKIRSTKLEDSAMYFCASRDQGAGTEAFFGQGTRLTVV.

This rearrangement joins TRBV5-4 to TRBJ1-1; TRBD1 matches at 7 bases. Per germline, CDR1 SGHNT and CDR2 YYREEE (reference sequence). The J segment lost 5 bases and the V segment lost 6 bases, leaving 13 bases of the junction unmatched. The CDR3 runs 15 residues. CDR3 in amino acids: CASNVIGGARTEAFF. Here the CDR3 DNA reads TGTGCCAGCAACGTTATAGGGGGCGCGCGGACTGAAGCTTTCTTT. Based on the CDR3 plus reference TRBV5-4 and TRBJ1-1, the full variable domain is ETGVTQSPTHLIKTRGQQVTLRCSSQSGHNTVSWYQQALGQGPQFIFQYYREEENGRGNFPPRFSGLQFPNYSSELNVNALELDDSALYLCASNVIGGARTEAFFGQGTRLTVV.

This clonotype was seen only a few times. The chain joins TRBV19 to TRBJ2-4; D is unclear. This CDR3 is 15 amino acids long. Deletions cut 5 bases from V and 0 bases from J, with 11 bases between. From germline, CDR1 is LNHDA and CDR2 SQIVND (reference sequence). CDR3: CASSSDGVAKNIQYF. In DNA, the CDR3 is TGTGCCAGTAGTTCAGACGGTGTAGCCAAAAACATTCAGTACTTC.

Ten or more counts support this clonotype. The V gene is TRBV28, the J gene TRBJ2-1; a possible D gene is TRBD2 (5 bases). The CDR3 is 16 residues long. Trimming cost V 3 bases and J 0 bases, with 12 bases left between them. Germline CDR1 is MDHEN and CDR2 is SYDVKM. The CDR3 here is CASSFGLALSYNEQFF. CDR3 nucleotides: TGTGCCAGCAGTTTTGGGCTAGCCCTCTCCTACAATGAGCAGTTCTTC.

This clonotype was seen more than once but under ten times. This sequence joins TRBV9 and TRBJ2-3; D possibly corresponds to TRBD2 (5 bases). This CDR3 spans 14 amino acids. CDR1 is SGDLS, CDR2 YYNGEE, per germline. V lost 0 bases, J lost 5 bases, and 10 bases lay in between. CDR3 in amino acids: CASSVEGARDTQYF. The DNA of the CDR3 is TGTGCCAGCAGCGTAGAGGGAGCGAGAGATACGCAGTATTTT.

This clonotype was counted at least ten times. The CDR3 region is CSARGIHNEKLFF. As DNA, the CDR3 is TGCAGTGCTAGGGGAATCCATAATGAAAAACTGTTTTTT. The genes are TRBV20-1 and TRBJ1-4, with D unclear. Germline assignment: CDR1 DFQATT and CDR2 SNEGSKA (reference sequence). The CDR3 runs to 13 residues. V gave up 3 bases and J gave up 4 bases, with 9 bases separating them.

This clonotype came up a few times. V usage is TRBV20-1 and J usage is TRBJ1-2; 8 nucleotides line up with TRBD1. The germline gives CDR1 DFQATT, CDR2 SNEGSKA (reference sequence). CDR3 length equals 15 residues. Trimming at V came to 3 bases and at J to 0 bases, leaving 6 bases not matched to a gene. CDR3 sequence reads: CSASHRGRPNYGYTF. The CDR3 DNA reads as TGCAGTGCTAGCCACAGGGGGAGGCCTAACTATGGCTACACCTTC.

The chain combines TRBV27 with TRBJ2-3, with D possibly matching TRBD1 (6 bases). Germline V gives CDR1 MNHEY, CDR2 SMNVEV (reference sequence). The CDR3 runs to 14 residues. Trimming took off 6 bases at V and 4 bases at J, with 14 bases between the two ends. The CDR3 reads CASREQGRPDTQYF. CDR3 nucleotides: TGTGCCAGCAGAGAACAGGGAAGACCAGATACGCAGTATTTT.

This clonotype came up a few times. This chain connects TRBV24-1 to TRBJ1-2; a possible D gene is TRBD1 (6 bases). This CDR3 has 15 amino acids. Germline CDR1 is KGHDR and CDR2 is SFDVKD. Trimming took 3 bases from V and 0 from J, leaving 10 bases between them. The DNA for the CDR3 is TGTGCCACCAGTGATCCTGGACAGTCTAACTATGGCTACACCTTC. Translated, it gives CATSDPGQSNYGYTF.

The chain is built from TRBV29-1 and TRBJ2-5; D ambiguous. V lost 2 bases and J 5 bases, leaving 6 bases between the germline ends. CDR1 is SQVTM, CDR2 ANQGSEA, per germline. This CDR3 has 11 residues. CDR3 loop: CSVELGETQYF. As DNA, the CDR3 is TGCAGCGTTGAACTGGGGGAGACCCAGTACTTC.

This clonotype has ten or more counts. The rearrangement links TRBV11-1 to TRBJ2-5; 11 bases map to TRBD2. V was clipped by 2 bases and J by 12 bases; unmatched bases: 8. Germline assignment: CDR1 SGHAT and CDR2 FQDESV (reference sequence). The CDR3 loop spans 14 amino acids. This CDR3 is CASSLTLAGELEYF. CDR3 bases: TGTGCCAGCAGCTTAACACTAGCGGGGGAGTTGGAGTACTTC. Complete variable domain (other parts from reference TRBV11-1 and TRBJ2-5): EAEVAQSPRYKITEKSQAVAFWCDPISGHATLYWYRQILGQGPELLVQFQDESVVDDSQLPKDRFSAERLKGVDSTLKIQPAELGDSAMYLCASSLTLAGELEYFGPGTRLLVL.

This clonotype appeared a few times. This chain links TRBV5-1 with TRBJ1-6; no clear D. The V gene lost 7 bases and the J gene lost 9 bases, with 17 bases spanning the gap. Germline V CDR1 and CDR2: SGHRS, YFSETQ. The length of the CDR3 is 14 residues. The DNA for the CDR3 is TGCGCCAGCGGGGAGGGCACCAACCCTTCACCCCTCCACTTT. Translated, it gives CASGEGTNPSPLHF.

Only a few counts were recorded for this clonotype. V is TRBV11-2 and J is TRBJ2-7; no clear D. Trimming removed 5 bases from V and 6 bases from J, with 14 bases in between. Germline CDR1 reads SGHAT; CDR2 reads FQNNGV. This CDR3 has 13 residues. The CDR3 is CASSPLLGGEQYF. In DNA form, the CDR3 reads TGTGCCAGCAGCCCCCTCCTGGGCGGCGAGCAGTACTTC.

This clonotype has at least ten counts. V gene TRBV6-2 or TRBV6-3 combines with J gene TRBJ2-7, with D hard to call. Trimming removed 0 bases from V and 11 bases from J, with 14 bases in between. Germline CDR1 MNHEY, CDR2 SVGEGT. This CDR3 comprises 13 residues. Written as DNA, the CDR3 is TGTGCCAGCAGTTACTCCGGCCAGGATGGGGAGTACTTC. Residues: CASSYSGQDGEYF.

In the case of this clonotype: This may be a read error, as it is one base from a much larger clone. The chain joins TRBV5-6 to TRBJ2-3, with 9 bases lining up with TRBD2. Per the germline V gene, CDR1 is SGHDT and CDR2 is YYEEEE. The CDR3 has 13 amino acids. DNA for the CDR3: TGTGCCAGCAGCTTGAAGCGGGAGGTCTTAGTGTGTTTT. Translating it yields CASSLKREVLVCF.

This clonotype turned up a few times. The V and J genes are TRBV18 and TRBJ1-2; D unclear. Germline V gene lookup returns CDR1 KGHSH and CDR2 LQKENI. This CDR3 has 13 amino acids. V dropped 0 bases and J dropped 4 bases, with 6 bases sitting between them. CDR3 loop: CASSPPSAYGYTF. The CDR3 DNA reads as TGTGCCAGCTCACCACCCTCTGCCTATGGCTACACCTTC. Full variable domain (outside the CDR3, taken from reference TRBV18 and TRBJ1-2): NAGVMQNPRHLVRRRGQEARLRCSPMKGHSHVYWYRQLPEEGLKFMVYLQKENIIDESGMPKERFSAEFPKEGPSILRIQQVVRGDSAAYFCASSPPSAYGYTFGSGTRLTVV.

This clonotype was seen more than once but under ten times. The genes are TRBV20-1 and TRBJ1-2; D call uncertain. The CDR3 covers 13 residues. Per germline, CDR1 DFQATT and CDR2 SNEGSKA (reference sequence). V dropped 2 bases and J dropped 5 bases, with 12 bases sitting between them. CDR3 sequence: CSARIPLGYGYTF. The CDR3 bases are TGCAGTGCTAGAATCCCTTTAGGGTATGGCTACACCTTC.

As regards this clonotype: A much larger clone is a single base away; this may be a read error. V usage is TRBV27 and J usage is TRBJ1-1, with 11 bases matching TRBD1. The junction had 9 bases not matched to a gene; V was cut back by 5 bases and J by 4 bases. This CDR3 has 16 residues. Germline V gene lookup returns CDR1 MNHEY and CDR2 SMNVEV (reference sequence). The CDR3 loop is CASSILPGQGGTEAFF. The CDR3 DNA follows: TGTGCCAGCAGTATACTCCCGGGACAGGGGGGCACTGAAGCTTTCTTT.

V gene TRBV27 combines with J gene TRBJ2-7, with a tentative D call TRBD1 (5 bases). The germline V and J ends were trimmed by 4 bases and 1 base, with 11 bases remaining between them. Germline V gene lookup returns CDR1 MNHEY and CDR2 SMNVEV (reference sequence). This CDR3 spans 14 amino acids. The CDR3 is CASSWAGLSYEQYF. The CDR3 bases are TGTGCCAGCAGTTGGGCAGGGCTGTCCTACGAGCAGTACTTC.

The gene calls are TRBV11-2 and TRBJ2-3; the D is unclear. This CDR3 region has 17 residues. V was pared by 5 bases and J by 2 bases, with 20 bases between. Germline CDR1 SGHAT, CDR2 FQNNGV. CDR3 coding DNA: TGTGCCAGCAGCCCCCGCCCCGTCTTTGGAATCACAGATACGCAGTATTTT. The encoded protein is CASSPRPVFGITDTQYF.

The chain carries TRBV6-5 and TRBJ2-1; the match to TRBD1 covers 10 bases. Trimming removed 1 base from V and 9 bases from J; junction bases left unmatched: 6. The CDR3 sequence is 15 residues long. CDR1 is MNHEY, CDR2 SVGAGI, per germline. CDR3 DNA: TGTGCCAGCAGTTACTACGGACAGGGGGACGGTGAGCAGTTCTTC. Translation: CASSYYGQGDGEQFF.